The text below deals with one T cell receptor beta chain. Its antigen is unknown. The method was immunoSEQ multiplex PCR; TCRdb's version includes in-frame clones alone and lacks a portion of them. The table includes 95,000 to 150,000 clones, approximately 86% detected once. V lost 6 bases to trimming and J lost 3 bases, with 11 bases between them. CDR3 size: 13 residues. Germline V lookup: CDR1 WSHSY, CDR2 SAAADI. This sample is part of a study of T cell responses to AZD1222 COVID-19 vaccine. Study-level findings and limits: Donor demographics were predominantly white British with a female majority; clonal diversity may be underestimated. CD4 TCRs associated with vaccination spanned spike, dominating at 160-218 and 743-854. Only after the peak T cell response were repertoires sampled.

V is TRBV10-2 and J is TRBJ2-5, with D possibly matching TRBD1 (5 bases). The sequence derives from an adult in good health. The specimen was peripheral blood, collected on day 0 of AZD1222 vaccination. In DNA, the CDR3 is TGCGCCAGCAGCAGGGATCGGAAAGAGACCCAGTACTTC. This codes for CASSRDRKETQYF.